This paragraph covers one TCR beta chain sequence. Germline lookup yields CDR1 GTSNPN and CDR2 SVGIG (reference sequence). This CDR3 comprises 14 residues. Trimming removed 1 base at V and 0 bases at J, with 9 bases between. In the study's own analysis: Amplification of reference gene primers provided the estimated nucleated cell counts. Data came from immunoSEQ multiplex PCR; TCRdb stores just in-frame clones and leaves some out. Clone size and V and J calls were adopted from that table, with D and trimming inferred from the DNA. The data contain approximately 350,000 clones, 70% to 90% of them seen just once; the ten biggest clones take up roughly 1.2%. This sample is part of a study of blood T cell repertoires in COVID-19. Study-level background: The United States, Italy and Spain provided the acute and convalescent COVID-19 samples. From T cells, B-cell-depleted T cells, or PBMCs came the material, which was cDNA or gDNA.

The material sequenced was peripheral blood. V is TRBV30 and J is TRBJ1-2; no definite D call. This receptor was taken from a man aged 35 to 55 with acute or convalescent COVID-19. The CDR3 DNA reads as TGTGCCTGGAGTGGCAAGCTTACTAACTATGGCTACACCTTC. Translation gives CAWSGKLTNYGYTF.